Shown below are 20 T cell receptor beta chains from a single sample sequenced in a study of response to subunit inactivated influenza vaccine. Via MiXCR, TCRdb re-called the RT-PCR reads, giving one row per CDR3 protein. The table records approximately 570,000 distinct CDR3 sequences, roughly 8.2% of them present only once. Sequenced here: PBMCs from blood, sampled 23 months after vaccination. The receptors were gathered from a man between 50 and 75 years old who received an inactivated influenza vaccine.

This clonotype has more than one count but fewer than ten. The rearrangement links TRBV29-1 to TRBJ2-5, with 11 bases lining up with TRBD2. Looked up from germline, CDR1 is SQVTM and CDR2 is ANQGSEA. The CDR3 sequence is 17 residues long. With V trimmed by 4 bases and J by 1 base, 11 bases remained unmatched. The CDR3 spells CSVVRWISGGAQETQYF. CDR3 DNA sequence: TGCAGCGTTGTACGGTGGATTAGCGGGGGGGCCCAAGAGACCCAGTACTTC.

The genes are TRBV6-5 and TRBJ1-2, with D hard to call. Trimming took off 7 bases at V and 1 base at J, with 16 bases between the two ends. Germline CDR1 is MNHEY and CDR2 is SVGAGI. CDR3 length equals 15 residues. The CDR3 loop reads CASTYSPTHNYGYTF. The DNA of the CDR3 is TGTGCCAGCACCTACTCACCCACGCATAACTATGGCTACACCTTC.

Ten or more counts support this clonotype. The CDR3 DNA follows: TGTGCCAGCACACGGACAGGACGGGATACGCAGTATTTT. Encoded protein: CASTRTGRDTQYF. This chain connects TRBV12-3 or TRBV12-4 to TRBJ2-3, with 7 bases identical to TRBD1. The V segment lost 7 bases and the J segment 6 bases; nucleotides outside the gene matches: 7. This CDR3 has 13 residues.

This clonotype showed up many times. The rearrangement links TRBV4-1 to TRBJ2-1; D gene unclear. CDR1 and CDR2 (germline): MGHRA, YSYEKL. This CDR3 has 13 amino acids. V was pared by 1 base and J by 10 bases, with 11 bases between. CDR3 DNA sequence: TGCGCCAGCAGCCAAGCGGTACTGCGCGAGCAGTTCTTC. It is translated as CASSQAVLREQFF.

This clonotype was found a few times. This chain uses TRBV2 with TRBJ2-7; TRBD1 aligns across 8 bases. From germline, CDR1 is SNHLY and CDR2 FYNNEI. The trim removed 0 bases at V and 4 bases at J, leaving 8 bases unmatched. This CDR3 has 16 residues. The CDR3 loop is CASSEAVIRGQYEQYF. CDR3 in DNA: TGTGCCAGCAGTGAAGCGGTGATCAGGGGGCAGTACGAGCAGTACTTC.

This clonotype was seen many times. The chain employs TRBV24-1 and TRBJ2-1; the D gene is possibly TRBD2 (6 bases). Germline CDR1 KGHDR, CDR2 SFDVKD. V shed 0 bases and J shed 3 bases, with 8 bases lying between them. The CDR3 spans 15 residues. CDR3 in amino acids: CATSDLEGGYNEQFF. The CDR3 DNA reads TGTGCCACCAGTGATTTGGAGGGAGGCTACAATGAGCAGTTCTTC.

This clonotype was counted many times. The chain employs TRBV12-3 or TRBV12-4 and TRBJ2-1; D is possibly TRBD1 (6 bases). V was cut by 7 bases and J by 6 bases, with 10 bases left in between. The CDR3 consists of 12 residues. CDR3 region: CASNDRSNEQFF. The CDR3 nucleotides read TGTGCCAGCAATGACAGGTCCAATGAGCAGTTCTTC.

This clonotype was found a few times. V usage is TRBV20-1 and J usage is TRBJ2-5; weak D call: TRBD1 (5 bases). Germline V gene sequence: CDR1 DFQATT, CDR2 SNEGSKA (reference sequence). This CDR3 region has 14 residues. V lost 1 base and J lost 2, with 11 bases in between. CDR3 sequence: CSARAVTAQETQYF. The CDR3 DNA reads TGCAGTGCTAGAGCGGTGACAGCTCAAGAGACCCAGTACTTC.

The CDR3 nucleotides are TGCAGTGCCTATCCCGACCCCCTCACGGGTGAGCAGTACTTC. It specifies CSAYPDPLTGEQYF. The chain recombines TRBV20-1 with TRBJ2-7; D ambiguous. CDR1 and CDR2 from the germline V gene are DFQATT and SNEGSKA (reference sequence). This CDR3 spans 14 amino acids. V was clipped by 6 bases and J by 7 bases, with 22 bases between them.

Ten or more counts support this clonotype. The chain employs TRBV4-2 and TRBJ2-1; a possible D gene is TRBD2 (5 bases). CDR3 length: 13 amino acids. The germline CDR1 and CDR2 sequences are LGHNA and YNFKEQ. V shed 0 bases and J shed 10 bases, with 10 bases lying between them. As DNA, the CDR3 is TGTGCCAGCAGCCAAGATTCGGAGGCGGAGCAGTTCTTC. As protein: CASSQDSEAEQFF.

The chain recombines TRBV7-8 with TRBJ1-1; 7 bases agree with TRBD1. The CDR3 totals 15 residues. Per the germline V gene, CDR1 is SGHVS and CDR2 is FQNEAQ. The ends lost 7 bases at V and 3 bases at J; junction bases unmatched: 11. The CDR3 is CASTRQGRGYTEAFF. CDR3 bases: TGTGCCAGCACTAGACAGGGAAGGGGGTACACTGAAGCTTTCTTT.

The V call is TRBV5-1, the J call TRBJ2-1; D unresolved. V lost 2 bases and J lost 7, with 16 bases in between. This CDR3 region has 15 residues. Germline CDR1 and CDR2: SGHRS and YFSETQ. The CDR3 here is CASSFGRPHVNEQFF. The CDR3 DNA is TGCGCCAGCAGCTTCGGTCGCCCGCACGTGAATGAGCAGTTCTTC.

This clonotype was seen ten or more times. The V and J genes are TRBV6-2 or TRBV6-3 and TRBJ2-7; 7 bases align to TRBD1. Per germline, CDR1 MNHEY and CDR2 SVGEGT. CDR3 length: 16 amino acids. V lost 7 bases, J lost 0 bases, and 12 bases stayed unmatched. This CDR3 is CASNPGQAADSYEQYF. DNA of the CDR3: TGTGCCAGCAACCCAGGACAGGCAGCGGACTCCTACGAGCAGTACTTC.

This clonotype was counted a few times. The chain is built from TRBV5-6 and TRBJ2-2; 11 nucleotides agree with TRBD2. Trimming cost V 5 bases and J 6 bases; bases outside gene matches: 15. This CDR3 region has 18 residues. CDR1 SGHDT and CDR2 YYEEEE come from the germline V gene. CDR3 DNA sequence: TGTGCCAGCAGTCCTGCTAGCGGGAGGCCCCGCGTCGCCGGGGAGCTGTTTTTT. It yields the protein CASSPASGRPRVAGELFF.

This clonotype was counted a few times. This chain's CDR3 is CASSIISGGAGNEQFF. The CDR3 bases are TGTGCCAGCAGTATCATTAGCGGGGGGGCTGGTAATGAGCAGTTCTTC. This rearrangement joins TRBV11-2 to TRBJ2-1, with TRBD2 identical over 11 bases. CDR1 SGHAT and CDR2 FQNNGV come from the germline V gene. With 6 bases clipped from V and 7 bases from J, the junction kept 11 bases outside the gene matches. This CDR3 region has 16 residues.

This clonotype has only a few counts. The chain recombines TRBV29-1 with TRBJ2-7; D possibly corresponds to TRBD2 (5 bases). V was clipped by 4 bases and J by 7 bases, with 20 bases between them. The V gene's germline CDR1 is SQVTM and CDR2 ANQGSEA. The CDR3 spans 14 residues. CDR3 protein: CSVGGLLTTGEQYF. The CDR3 bases are TGCAGCGTTGGCGGTCTACTCACTACGGGAGAGCAGTACTTC.

This clonotype was observed a handful of times. The CDR3: CASLVDRGQPQHF. In nucleotides, the CDR3 is TGTGCCAGCCTTGTAGACAGGGGCCAGCCCCAGCATTTT. The chain joins TRBV2 to TRBJ1-5; 8 bases map to TRBD1. CDR1 is SNHLY and CDR2 is FYNNEI in the germline V gene. The CDR3 has 13 residues. The V gene end was trimmed by 8 bases and the J gene end by 7 bases; junction bases not matched to a gene: 7. Filled out from reference TRBV2 and TRBJ1-5, the complete variable domain reads EPEVTQTPSHQVTQMGQEVILRCVPISNHLYFYWYRQILGQKVEFLVSFYNNEISEKSEIFDDQFSVERPDGSNFTLKIRSTKLEDSAMYFCASLVDRGQPQHFGDGTRLSIL.

The gene calls are TRBV29-1 and TRBJ2-1, with a weak D call TRBD1 (6 bases). Trimming cost V 6 bases and J 3 bases, with 9 bases left between them. Germline lookup yields CDR1 SQVTM and CDR2 ANQGSEA. The CDR3 has 12 residues. CDR3 in amino acids: CSVWTDYNEQFF. The CDR3 DNA is TGCAGCGTATGGACAGACTACAATGAGCAGTTCTTC.

The table lists this clonotype with many counts. V is TRBV12-3 or TRBV12-4 and J is TRBJ2-5, with TRBD1 identical over 7 bases. V lost 6 bases and J lost 1; bases outside the gene matches: 2. The CDR3 is made up of 13 amino acids. The CDR3 reads CASSRDSQETQYF. The CDR3 DNA is TGTGCCAGCAGCCGGGACAGCCAAGAGACCCAGTACTTC.

The sample holds a few counts of this clonotype. As DNA, the CDR3 is TGTGCCAGCAGCTTGGCCCGGACAGGAGAAGAGACCCAGTACTTC. As protein: CASSLARTGEETQYF. The chain links TRBV5-6 to TRBJ2-5; TRBD1 matches at 7 bases. J was trimmed by 3 bases and V by 0 bases; bases with no gene match: 5. Looked up from germline, CDR1 is SGHDT and CDR2 is YYEEEE. CDR3 size: 15 residues.